This T cell receptor beta chain comes out of a study of cytomegalovirus exposure and HLA in healthy donors. Study outcomes and limitations: TCR sequences were mostly rare, though some public TCRs occurred in many donors. Later analysis revealed greater clonal expansion in HLA-associated TCR beta chains than in equally common others. In a later analysis, several top co-occurrence clusters appeared linked to parvovirus B19, influenza, CMV and Epstein-Barr virus.

This clone has just a few counts. Its matching antigen is unknown. Germline loops: CDR1 SGHTA, CDR2 FQGNSA. There are 14 residues in the CDR3. Trimming left V 5 bases short and J 8 bases short, with 15 bases between. The PCR employed 60 Vbeta primers together with 13 Jbeta primers. The method was immunoSEQ multiplex PCR; TCRdb's version includes in-frame clones alone and lacks a portion of them. The data show roughly 100,000 clones, approximately 16% seen once. The chain employs TRBV7-2 and TRBJ1-4, with a tentative D call TRBD1 (5 bases). The sequence was collected from a female donor in good health and CMV-seronegative. The source material was PBMCs. The CDR3 reads CASSLEWGEEKLFF. The CDR3 DNA reads TGTGCCAGCAGCCTAGAGTGGGGGGAGGAAAAACTGTTTTTT.